The clone carrying this T cell receptor (beta chain) was counted at least ten times. The antigen remains undetermined. For TCRbeta, the library was prepared with unique molecular identifiers. Each CDR3 protein is one row after TCRdb ran MiXCR on the PCR reads. This sample has about 510,000 distinct CDR3 sequences, with roughly 10% found just once. These data are taken from a study of T-cell reconstitution after alpha-beta-depleted transplantation in children. Study-wide findings and caveats: For some patients, TCRbeta diversity was high at day 60 because of recipient T cells and thymic progenitors that survived. Diversity and T-cell counts at one year after transplant derived mostly from new T cells. Reportedly, alpha-beta T cells present about two months post-transplant originated from several hundred expanded clones of graft origin.

The ends lost 4 bases at V and 4 bases at J; junction bases unmatched: 9. Germline CDR1 SGHDN, CDR2 FVKESK. The CDR3 extends over 15 amino acids. This material consisted of PBMCs, mostly from graft donor cells, taken 180 days after TCRalphabeta/CD19-depleted stem cell transplant. This sequence was found in a female patient aged 2-15 years who had a stem cell transplant for aplastic anemia, so the T cells may come from the graft donor. The chain uses TRBV14 and TRBJ1-2, with 7 bases identical to TRBD1. The chain's CDR3 is CASSPDRVFGYGYTF. The CDR3 bases are TGTGCCAGCAGCCCTGACAGGGTTTTCGGCTATGGCTACACCTTC.